A selection of T cell receptor beta chains follows, all from one sample in a study of blood T cells in healthy people across ages. In TCRdb, the 5' RACE reads were re-called with MiXCR into one record per CDR3 protein. The sample contains 650,000 to 1,000,000 distinct CDR3 sequences, about 42% of which appear only once. The source material was blood. The receptors shown here come from a man older than 75 in good health. Each CDR3 is given with its conserved first and last residue. D genes are given only for firm matches. The size of a clone is reported for some rows only, either as once, few or many, or as a class for expanded clones.

CDR3: CASSQGLAAGEETQYF
DNA: TGTGCCAGCAGCCAAGGTTTAGCGGCGGGGGAGGAGACCCAGTACTTC
D: TRBD2
size: .
J: TRBJ2-5
V: TRBV12-3/TRBV12-4

CDR3: CSARGLKSAYEQYF
DNA: TGCAGTGCTAGAGGGCTGAAGAGCGCCTACGAGCAGTACTTC
D: .
size: once
J: TRBJ2-7
V: TRBV20-1

CDR3: CASKARMNTGELFF
DNA: TGTGCCAGCAAGGCGCGGATGAACACCGGGGAGCTGTTTTTT
D: .
size: .
J: TRBJ2-2
V: TRBV2

CDR3: CASSGPEQYF
DNA: TGTGCCAGCAGCGGTCCGGAGCAGTACTTC
D: .
size: few
J: TRBJ2-5
V: TRBV7-9

CDR3: CASSGDRVVQPQHF
DNA: TGTGCCAGCAGTGGGGACAGGGTCGTTCAGCCCCAGCATTTT
D: TRBD1
size: few
J: TRBJ1-5
V: TRBV6-2/TRBV6-3

CDR3: CSAREVLRSADTQYF
DNA: TGCAGTGCTAGAGAAGTATTACGGTCGGCAGATACGCAGTATTTT
D: .
size: .
J: TRBJ2-3
V: TRBV20-1

CDR3: CAWSVLSTDTQYF
DNA: TGTGCCTGGAGTGTCCTGAGCACAGATACGCAGTATTTT
D: .
size: few
J: TRBJ2-3
V: TRBV30

CDR3: CASSLYLGGDYNEQYF
DNA: TGTGCCAGCAGCCTCTACTTGGGAGGGGACTACAATGAGCAGTACTTC
D: TRBD2
size: few
J: TRBJ2-5
V: TRBV6-2/TRBV6-3

CDR3: CASSQGLVGGEQFF
DNA: TGTGCCAGCAGCCAAGGTTTAGTAGGGGGTGAGCAGTTCTTC
D: .
size: .
J: TRBJ2-1
V: TRBV14

CDR3: CAISETASGVGTDTQYF
DNA: TGTGCCATCAGTGAGACTGCTAGCGGGGTAGGGACAGATACGCAGTATTTT
D: TRBD2
size: .
J: TRBJ2-3
V: TRBV10-3

CDR3: CATSGAPGHYEQYF
DNA: TGTGCCACCAGCGGAGCACCGGGACACTACGAGCAGTACTTC
D: .
size: .
J: TRBJ2-7
V: TRBV15

CDR3: CASNYRNSHPDTQYF
DNA: TGTGCCAGCAACTATAGGAACTCACATCCAGATACGCAGTATTTT
D: .
size: few
J: TRBJ2-3
V: TRBV12-3/TRBV12-4

CDR3: CASSPSRRGDTEAFF
DNA: TGTGCCAGCTCACCGTCTCGACGCGGGGACACTGAAGCTTTCTTT
D: .
size: .
J: TRBJ1-1
V: TRBV18

CDR3: CASKFRGYLGQFF
DNA: TGTGCCAGCAAGTTTCGGGGGTACCTTGGGCAGTTCTTC
D: .
size: .
J: TRBJ2-1
V: TRBV6-2/TRBV6-3

CDR3: CASSYSSGRAGEQFF
DNA: TGTGCCAGCAGTTACTCGAGCGGGAGGGCCGGTGAGCAGTTCTTC
D: TRBD2
size: .
J: TRBJ2-1
V: TRBV6-5

CDR3: CASSLWWGDNEQFF
DNA: TGTGCCAGCAGCTTATGGTGGGGGGACAATGAGCAGTTCTTC
D: .
size: many
J: TRBJ2-1
V: TRBV7-2

CDR3: CAGSPVGGTDTQYF
DNA: TGTGCCGGCTCACCGGTCGGGGGCACAGATACGCAGTATTTT
D: .
size: .
J: TRBJ2-3
V: TRBV18

CDR3: CASRTTGIETQYF
DNA: TGTGCCAGCAGAACAACAGGGATTGAGACCCAGTACTTC
D: .
size: .
J: TRBJ2-5
V: TRBV12-3/TRBV12-4

CDR3: CSAGRRQNEQFF
DNA: TGCAGTGCGGGCCGTAGGCAGAATGAGCAGTTCTTC
D: .
size: many
J: TRBJ2-1
V: TRBV20-1

CDR3: CANSLARAVYNEQYF
DNA: TGTGCCAACAGCTTGGCACGAGCGGTTTACAATGAGCAGTACTTC
D: .
size: .
J: TRBJ2-7
V: TRBV5-6

CDR3: CSARDLGTTKAYNSPLHF
DNA: TGCAGTGCTAGAGATCTAGGGACAACTAAAGCCTATAATTCACCCCTCCACTTT
D: .
size: .
J: TRBJ1-6
V: TRBV20-1

CDR3: CASMNTGVYKQYF
DNA: TGTGCCAGCATGAATACAGGGGTGTACAAGCAGTACTTC
D: TRBD1
size: .
J: TRBJ2-5
V: TRBV25-1

CDR3: CSARSRAEHYEQYF
DNA: TGCAGTGCTAGGTCTCGAGCGGAGCACTACGAGCAGTACTTC
D: .
size: .
J: TRBJ2-7
V: TRBV20-1

CDR3: CASSVVSIYEQYF
DNA: TGTGCCAGCAGCGTGGTGTCCATCTACGAGCAGTACTTC
D: .
size: .
J: TRBJ2-7
V: TRBV5-7

CDR3: CAIRPEGAPYEQYF
DNA: TGTGCCATCAGACCGGAGGGGGCGCCTTACGAGCAGTACTTC
D: .
size: .
J: TRBJ2-7
V: TRBV10-3

CDR3: CASNSGDRVETEAFF
DNA: TGTGCCAGCAACTCCGGGGACAGGGTTGAGACTGAAGCTTTCTTT
D: TRBD1
size: .
J: TRBJ1-1
V: TRBV7-9

CDR3: CASSQGGGRPWETQYF
DNA: TGTGCCAGCAGCCAAGGCGGAGGTAGGCCGTGGGAGACCCAGTACTTC
D: .
size: many
J: TRBJ2-5
V: TRBV3-1

CDR3: CASSLAGGVEQYF
DNA: TGTGCCAGCAGCTTAGCGGGAGGTGTAGAGCAGTACTTC
D: .
size: many
J: TRBJ2-7
V: TRBV7-2

CDR3: CASSLRRGQNRGRLSEQYF
DNA: TGTGCCAGCAGCTTACGCAGGGGACAAAACAGGGGGCGACTATCCGAGCAGTACTTC
D: TRBD1
size: .
J: TRBJ2-7
V: TRBV7-9

CDR3: CASSLRLLEETEAFF
DNA: TGTGCCAGCAGTTTAAGGCTCTTGGAGGAGACTGAAGCTTTCTTT
D: .
size: few
J: TRBJ1-1
V: TRBV12-3/TRBV12-4

CDR3: CAISVAGSNEQFF
DNA: TGTGCCATCAGTGTGGCCGGGAGTAATGAGCAGTTCTTC
D: .
size: once
J: TRBJ2-1
V: TRBV10-3

CDR3: CSACSVTKNIQYF
DNA: TGCAGTGCTTGTAGTGTAACCAAAAACATTCAGTACTTC
D: .
size: .
J: TRBJ2-4
V: TRBV20-1

CDR3: CASTQTGSSYNEQFF
DNA: TGTGCCAGCACCCAAACAGGGAGCTCCTACAATGAGCAGTTCTTC
D: .
size: .
J: TRBJ2-1
V: TRBV11-2

CDR3: CATSDRLAASTDTQYF
DNA: TGTGCCACCAGTGACCGACTAGCGGCTAGCACAGATACGCAGTATTTT
D: TRBD2
size: .
J: TRBJ2-3
V: TRBV24-1

CDR3: CASSFSRHPDTQYF
DNA: TGCGCCAGCAGCTTTAGCAGGCACCCGGATACGCAGTATTTT
D: .
size: .
J: TRBJ2-3
V: TRBV5-1

CDR3: CASTLVDNNYGYTF
DNA: TGTGCCAGCACCTTAGTGGACAATAACTATGGCTACACCTTC
D: .
size: few
J: TRBJ1-2
V: TRBV9

CDR3: CASKQRELDEQFF
DNA: TGTGCCAGCAAGCAGCGGGAACTCGATGAGCAGTTCTTC
D: TRBD2
size: few
J: TRBJ2-1
V: TRBV6-4

CDR3: CASSQGNSNQPQHF
DNA: TGTGCCAGCAGTCAGGGCAATAGCAATCAGCCCCAGCATTTT
D: .
size: .
J: TRBJ1-5
V: TRBV12-3/TRBV12-4

CDR3: CSARTSGTYEQYF
DNA: TGCAGTGCTAGAACTAGCGGTACCTACGAGCAGTACTTC
D: TRBD2
size: many
J: TRBJ2-7
V: TRBV20-1

CDR3: CASSLRVSAGRSYEQYF
DNA: TGTGCCAGCAGTTTAAGGGTGTCGGCGGGACGCTCCTACGAGCAGTACTTC
D: .
size: .
J: TRBJ2-7
V: TRBV28

CDR3: CASMRDTTYEQYF
DNA: TGTGCCAGCATGCGGGACACGACCTACGAGCAGTACTTC
D: .
size: .
J: TRBJ2-7
V: TRBV28

CDR3: CATSRDLQGGLELFF
DNA: TGTGCCACCAGCAGAGATCTCCAGGGGGGCTTAGAACTGTTTTTT
D: TRBD1
size: .
J: TRBJ1-4
V: TRBV15

CDR3: CASSLWAGSSYNEQFF
DNA: TGTGCCAGCAGCTTATGGGCGGGAAGCTCCTACAATGAGCAGTTCTTC
D: .
size: few
J: TRBJ2-1
V: TRBV7-2

CDR3: CASSSDISGHF
DNA: TGTGCCAGCAGTTCAGATATCAGCGGGCATTTT
D: .
size: .
J: TRBJ1-5
V: TRBV28

CDR3: CASSSGTDVPGELFF
DNA: TGCGCCAGCAGCTCCGGGACCGACGTACCGGGGGAGCTGTTTTTT
D: .
size: .
J: TRBJ2-2
V: TRBV5-1

CDR3: CASSVGLAGGPRDTQYF
DNA: TGCGCCAGCAGCGTGGGACTAGCGGGAGGGCCGCGAGATACGCAGTATTTT
D: TRBD2
size: few
J: TRBJ2-3
V: TRBV4-3

CDR3: CASRESSGSSYEQYF
DNA: TGTGCCAGCAGAGAATCTAGCGGGAGCTCCTACGAGCAGTACTTC
D: TRBD2
size: many
J: TRBJ2-7
V: TRBV12-3/TRBV12-4

CDR3: CASSLLVGTQYF
DNA: TGTGCCAGCAGTTTATTAGTTGGGACCCAGTACTTC
D: .
size: few
J: TRBJ2-5
V: TRBV28

CDR3: CASSQQGLAGPNEQFF
DNA: TGTGCCAGCAGCCAACAGGGACTAGCGGGTCCTAATGAGCAGTTCTTC
D: TRBD2
size: few
J: TRBJ2-1
V: TRBV7-2

CDR3: CASSVDSGRDEQYF
DNA: TGTGCCAGCAGCGTAGATTCAGGGAGGGACGAGCAGTACTTC
D: TRBD2
size: .
J: TRBJ2-7
V: TRBV9

CDR3: CASSQIQGNEQYF
DNA: TGTGCCAGCAGCCAGATACAGGGTAATGAGCAGTACTTC
D: .
size: .
J: TRBJ2-7
V: TRBV7-2

CDR3: CASSQGLAGDLSYEQYF
DNA: TGTGCCAGCAGCCAAGGACTAGCGGGGGACCTCTCCTACGAGCAGTACTTC
D: TRBD2
size: once
J: TRBJ2-7
V: TRBV4-2

CDR3: CASKTSGRSTDTQYF
DNA: TGCGCCAGCAAAACTAGCGGGAGGAGCACAGATACGCAGTATTTT
D: TRBD2
size: many
J: TRBJ2-3
V: TRBV5-1